This T cell receptor beta chain appears in the sequencing data of a study of shared clonotypes between healthy human individuals. Naive-designated CD8 cells lacked CD45RO, were positively enriched for CCR7, and omitted terminally differentiated effector memory CD45RA+ cells. CDR3 size: 13 residues. Germline assignment: CDR1 SGHVS and CDR2 FQNEAQ. V was pared by 0 bases and J by 6 bases, with 8 bases between. TCRdb's copy holds only in-frame clones and misses some; the assay was immunoSEQ multiplex PCR. The table has about 1,800,000 clones, less than 95% seen once. To note about this clone: Within the sample, other DNA sequences also encode this same CDR3.

This chain joins TRBV7-8 and TRBJ1-2; possibly TRBD1 for D (5 bases). The specimen sequenced was naive CD8+ T cells sorted from blood. The receptor was isolated from a young man in good health. CDR3 nucleotide sequence: TGTGCCAGCAGCTTAGCAGTGGGGGATGGCTACACCTTC. Translation gives CASSLAVGDGYTF.